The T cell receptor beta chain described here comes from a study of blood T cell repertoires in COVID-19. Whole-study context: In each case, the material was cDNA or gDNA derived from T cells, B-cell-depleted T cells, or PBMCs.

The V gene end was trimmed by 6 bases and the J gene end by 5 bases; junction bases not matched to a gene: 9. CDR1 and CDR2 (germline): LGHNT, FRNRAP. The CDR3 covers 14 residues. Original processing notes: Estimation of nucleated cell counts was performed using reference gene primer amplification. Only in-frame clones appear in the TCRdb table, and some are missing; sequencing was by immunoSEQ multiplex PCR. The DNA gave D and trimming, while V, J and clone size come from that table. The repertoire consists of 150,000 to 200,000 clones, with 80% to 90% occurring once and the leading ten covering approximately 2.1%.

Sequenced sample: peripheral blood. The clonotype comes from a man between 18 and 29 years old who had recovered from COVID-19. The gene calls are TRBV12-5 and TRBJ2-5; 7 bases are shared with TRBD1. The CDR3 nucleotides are TGTGCTAGTGGGCAGACAGGGCGGCAGGAGACCCAGTACTTC. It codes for CASGQTGRQETQYF. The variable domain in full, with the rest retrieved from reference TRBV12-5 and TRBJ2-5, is DARVTQTPRHKVTEMGQEVTMRCQPILGHNTVFWYRQTMMQGLELLAYFRNRAPLDDSGMPKDRFSAEMPDATLATLKIQPSEPRDSAVYFCASGQTGRQETQYFGPGTRLLVL.